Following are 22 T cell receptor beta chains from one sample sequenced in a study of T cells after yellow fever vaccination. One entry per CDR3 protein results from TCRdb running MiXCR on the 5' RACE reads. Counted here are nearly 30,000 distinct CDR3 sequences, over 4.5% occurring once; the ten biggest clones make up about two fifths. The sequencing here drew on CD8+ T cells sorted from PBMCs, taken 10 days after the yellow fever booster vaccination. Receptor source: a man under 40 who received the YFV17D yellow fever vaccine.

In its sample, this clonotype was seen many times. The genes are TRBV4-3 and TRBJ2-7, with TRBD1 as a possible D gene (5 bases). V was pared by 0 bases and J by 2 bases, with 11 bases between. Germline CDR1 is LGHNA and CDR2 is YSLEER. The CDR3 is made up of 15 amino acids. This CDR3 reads CASSQEVTGTYEQYF. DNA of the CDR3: TGCGCCAGCAGCCAAGAAGTCACAGGCACCTACGAGCAGTACTTC.

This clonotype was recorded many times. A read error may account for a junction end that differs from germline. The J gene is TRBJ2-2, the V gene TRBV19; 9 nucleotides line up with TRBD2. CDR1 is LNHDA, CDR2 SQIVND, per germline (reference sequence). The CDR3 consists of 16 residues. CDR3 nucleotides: TGTGCCAGTCGTATAGCGGGAGTGGGGAACACCGGGGAGCTGTTTTTT. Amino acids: CASRIAGVGNTGELFF.

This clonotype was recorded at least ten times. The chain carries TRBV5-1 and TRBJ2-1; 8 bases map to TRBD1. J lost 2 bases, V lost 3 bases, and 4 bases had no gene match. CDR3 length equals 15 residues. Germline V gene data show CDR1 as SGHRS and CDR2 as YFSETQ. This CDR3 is CASSSGQGAYNEQFF. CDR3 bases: TGCGCCAGCAGCTCAGGACAGGGCGCCTACAATGAGCAGTTCTTC.

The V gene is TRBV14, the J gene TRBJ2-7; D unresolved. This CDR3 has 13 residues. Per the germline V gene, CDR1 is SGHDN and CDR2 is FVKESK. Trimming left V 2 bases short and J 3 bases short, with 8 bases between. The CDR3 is CASSQQFYYEQYF. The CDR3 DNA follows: TGTGCCAGCAGCCAACAGTTCTACTACGAGCAGTACTTC.

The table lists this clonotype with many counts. Here the CDR3 reads CATSKGVSTDTQYF. CDR3 bases: TGTGCCACCAGCAAGGGGGTAAGCACAGATACGCAGTATTTT. The rearrangement links TRBV15 to TRBJ2-3, with a tentative D call TRBD1 (6 bases). CDR1 is LNHNV and CDR2 is YYDKDF in the germline V gene (reference sequence). V lost 4 bases and J lost 0, with 8 bases in between. The CDR3 contains 14 residues.

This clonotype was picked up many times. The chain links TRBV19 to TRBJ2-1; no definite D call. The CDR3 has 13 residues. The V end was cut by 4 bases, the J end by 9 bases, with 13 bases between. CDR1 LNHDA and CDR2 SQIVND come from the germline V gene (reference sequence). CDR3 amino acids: CASSKSPGSEQFF. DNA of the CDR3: TGTGCCAGTAGTAAATCCCCGGGCTCTGAGCAGTTCTTC.

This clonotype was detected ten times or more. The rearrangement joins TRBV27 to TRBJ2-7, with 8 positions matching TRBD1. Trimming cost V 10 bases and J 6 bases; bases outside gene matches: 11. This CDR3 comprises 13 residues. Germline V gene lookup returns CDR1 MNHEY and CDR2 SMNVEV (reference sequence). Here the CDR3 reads CATQQGGSLEQYF. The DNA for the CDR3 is TGTGCCACCCAACAGGGGGGCTCTCTCGAGCAGTACTTC.

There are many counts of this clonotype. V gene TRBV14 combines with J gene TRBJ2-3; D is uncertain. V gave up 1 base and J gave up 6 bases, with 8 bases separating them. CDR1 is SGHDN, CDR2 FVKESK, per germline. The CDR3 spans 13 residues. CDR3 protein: CASSQGGSDTQYF. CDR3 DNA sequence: TGTGCCAGCAGCCAAGGGGGATCGGATACGCAGTATTTT.

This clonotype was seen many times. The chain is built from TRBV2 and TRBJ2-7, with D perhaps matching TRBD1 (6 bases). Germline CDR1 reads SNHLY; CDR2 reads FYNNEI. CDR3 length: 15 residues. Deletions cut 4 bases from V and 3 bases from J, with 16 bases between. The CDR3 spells CASSAPGQRFYEQYF. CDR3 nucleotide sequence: TGTGCCAGCAGTGCCCCAGGACAGAGGTTCTACGAGCAGTACTTC. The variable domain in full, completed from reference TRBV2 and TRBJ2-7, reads EPEVTQTPSHQVTQMGQEVILRCVPISNHLYFYWYRQILGQKVEFLVSFYNNEISEKSEIFDDQFSVERPDGSNFTLKIRSTKLEDSAMYFCASSAPGQRFYEQYFGPGTRLTVT.

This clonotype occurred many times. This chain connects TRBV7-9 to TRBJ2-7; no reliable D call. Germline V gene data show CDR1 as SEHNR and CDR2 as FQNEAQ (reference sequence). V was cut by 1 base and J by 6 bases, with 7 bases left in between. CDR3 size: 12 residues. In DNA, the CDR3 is TGTGCCAGCAGCTTAGGGCTACGCGAGCAGTACTTC. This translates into CASSLGLREQYF.

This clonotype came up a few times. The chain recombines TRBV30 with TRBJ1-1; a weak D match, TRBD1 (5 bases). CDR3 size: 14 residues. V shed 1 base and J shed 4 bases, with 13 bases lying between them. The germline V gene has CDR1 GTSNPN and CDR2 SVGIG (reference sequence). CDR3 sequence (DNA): TGTGCCTGGAGTGGAGGGTACGGGGGCACTGAAGCTTTCTTT. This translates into CAWSGGYGGTEAFF.

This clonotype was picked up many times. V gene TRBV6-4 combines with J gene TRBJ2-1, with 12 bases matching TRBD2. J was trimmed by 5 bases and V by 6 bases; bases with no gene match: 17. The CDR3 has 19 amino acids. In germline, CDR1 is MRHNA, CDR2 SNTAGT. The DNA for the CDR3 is TGTGCCAGCAGCCACACACCAGCAGGACTAGCGGGATTCCACAATGAGCAGTTCTTC. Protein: CASSHTPAGLAGFHNEQFF.

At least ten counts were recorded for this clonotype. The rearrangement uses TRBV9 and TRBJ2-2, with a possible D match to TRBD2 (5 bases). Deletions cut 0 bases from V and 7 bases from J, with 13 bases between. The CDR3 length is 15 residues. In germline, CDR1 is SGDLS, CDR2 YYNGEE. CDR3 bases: TGTGCCAGCAGCGTAGGTTCTAGCATTAACGGGGAGCTGTTTTTT. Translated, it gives CASSVGSSINGELFF.

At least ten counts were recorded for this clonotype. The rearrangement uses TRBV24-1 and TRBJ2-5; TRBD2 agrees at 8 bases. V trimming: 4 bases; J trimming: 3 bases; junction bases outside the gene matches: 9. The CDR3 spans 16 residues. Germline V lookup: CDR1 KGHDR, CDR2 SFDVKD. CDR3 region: CATSEVGRAGEETQYF. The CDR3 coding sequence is TGTGCCACCAGTGAGGTGGGAAGAGCGGGAGAAGAGACCCAGTACTTC.

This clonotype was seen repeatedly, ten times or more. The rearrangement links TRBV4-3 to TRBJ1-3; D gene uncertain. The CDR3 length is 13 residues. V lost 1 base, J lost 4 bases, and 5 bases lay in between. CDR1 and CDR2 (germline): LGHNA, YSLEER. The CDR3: CASSQGKGNTIYF. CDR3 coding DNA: TGCGCCAGCAGCCAAGGGAAAGGAAACACCATATATTTT.

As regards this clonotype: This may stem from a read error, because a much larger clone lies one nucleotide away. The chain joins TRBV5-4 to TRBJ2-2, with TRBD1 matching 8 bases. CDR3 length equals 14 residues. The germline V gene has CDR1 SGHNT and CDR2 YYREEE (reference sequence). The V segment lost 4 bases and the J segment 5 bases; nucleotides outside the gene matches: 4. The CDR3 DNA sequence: TGTGCCAGCAGCCAGGACAGGGCGACCGGGGAGCTGTTTTTT. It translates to CASSQDRATGELFF.

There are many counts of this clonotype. Here the CDR3 DNA reads TGTGCCATCAGGTTAGCGGGAAGAAGCACAGATACGCAGTATTTT. Translated, it gives CAIRLAGRSTDTQYF. The V and J genes are TRBV10-3 and TRBJ2-3; 8 nucleotides line up with TRBD2. Trimming at V came to 6 bases and at J to 0 bases, leaving 5 bases not matched to a gene. Germline lookup yields CDR1 ENHRY and CDR2 SYGVKD. The CDR3 has 15 amino acids.

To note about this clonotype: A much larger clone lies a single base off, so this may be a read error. The CDR3 DNA sequence: TGTGCCAGCAGTTTATCGGGACCAACCTACGAGCAGTACTTC. This encodes CASSLSGPTYEQYF. The chain joins TRBV12-3 or TRBV12-4 to TRBJ2-7; D possibly matches TRBD1 or TRBD2 (5 bases each). This CDR3 has 14 residues. Between the trimmed V and J ends, which lost 2 bases and 2 bases, there was a span of 10 bases.

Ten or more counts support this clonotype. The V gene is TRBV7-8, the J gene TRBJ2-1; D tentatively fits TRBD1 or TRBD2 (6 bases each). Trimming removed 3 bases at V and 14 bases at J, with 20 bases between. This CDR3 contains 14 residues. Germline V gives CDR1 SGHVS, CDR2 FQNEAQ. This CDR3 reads CASSLGARSSGEFF. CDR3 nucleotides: TGTGCCAGCAGCTTGGGGGCCCGGAGCTCGGGGGAGTTCTTC.

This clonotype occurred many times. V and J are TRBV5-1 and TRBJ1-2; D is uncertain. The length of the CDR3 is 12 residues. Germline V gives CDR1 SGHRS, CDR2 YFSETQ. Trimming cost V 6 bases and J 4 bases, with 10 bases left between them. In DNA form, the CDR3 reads TGCGCCAGCACCCTGGAGGGCTATGGCTACACCTTC. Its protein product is CASTLEGYGYTF.

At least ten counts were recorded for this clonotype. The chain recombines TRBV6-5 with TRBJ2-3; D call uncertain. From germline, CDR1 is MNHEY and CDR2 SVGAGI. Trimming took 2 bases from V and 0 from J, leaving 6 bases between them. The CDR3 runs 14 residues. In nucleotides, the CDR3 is TGTGCCAGCAGTTACAGTCAGAGCACAGATACGCAGTATTTT. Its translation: CASSYSQSTDTQYF.

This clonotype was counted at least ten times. CDR3 sequence reads: CAWSVQGVEQYF. The CDR3 DNA follows: TGTGCCTGGAGTGTACAAGGGGTCGAGCAGTACTTC. The rearrangement uses TRBV30 and TRBJ2-7; D is perhaps TRBD1 (5 bases). With 0 bases removed from V and 6 bases from J, the gap between germline ends came to 9 bases. Germline V gene sequence: CDR1 GTSNPN, CDR2 SVGIG (reference sequence). The CDR3 contains 12 residues.